This TCR beta chain was sequenced in a study of human T cells and chemical hapten exposure. Across the study: Upper back patch tests used 0.01% DPC, scored after 6 days.

Unique molecular identifiers were attached to individual cDNA molecules within the library. Using its own MiXCR run on the RACE reads, TCRdb lists one record per CDR3 protein. The data hold under 450,000 distinct CDR3 sequences, with roughly 6.3% observed a single time. The CDR3 sequence is 12 residues long. Germline V lookup: CDR1 KGHSH, CDR2 LQKENI. The ends lost 6 bases at V and 6 bases at J; junction bases unmatched: 2. Time point reported: patch test 2, 6 weeks after DPC sensitization. Documented treatment: therapeutic diphenylcyclopropenone sensitization with weekly scalp DPC. Only after blood had been drawn was each patch test applied. This clonotype was seen at least ten times.

This receptor was taken from a woman between 18 and 29 years old with alopecia areata. Some clones in this sample may be carry-over from other donors' samples. Here the sequenced sample was whole blood, taken in connection with sensitization to the hapten diphenylcyclopropenone (DPC). The rearrangement links TRBV18 to TRBJ1-1, with TRBD1 matching over 9 bases. CDR3: CASSGQGPEAFF. The CDR3 nucleotides are TGTGCCAGCTCGGGACAGGGACCTGAAGCTTTCTTT.